This is a list of T cell receptor beta chains from one sample in a study of blood T cell repertoires in COVID-19. TCRdb's table, derived via immunoSEQ multiplex PCR, lists solely in-frame clones and lacks some. The sample includes about 150,000 clones, about 86% of them seen just once. Sequencing was carried out using peripheral blood. These receptors came from a man in his 70s with acute or convalescent COVID-19. Both conserved end residues are part of each CDR3. D genes are given only for firm matches. The size entry is marked missing in some rows and otherwise reads once, few, many or a size class.

v_call	clone_size	j_call	d_call	cdr3_nt	cdr3_aa
TRBV6-6	.	TRBJ2-1	.	TGTGCCAGGAAGCCCCCCGTGCGTGAGCAGTTCTTC	CARKPPVREQFF
TRBV7-8	.	TRBJ2-5	TRBD1	TGTGCCAGCAGCCCCGGGACAGGGGGTCAAGAGACCCAGTACTTC	CASSPGTGGQETQYF
TRBV4-1	once	TRBJ1-5	.	TGCGCCAGCAGCCAAGATCTGACTTACAATCAGCCCCAGCATTTT	CASSQDLTYNQPQHF
TRBV3-1/TRBV3-2	.	TRBJ2-3	.	TGTGCCAGCAGGAGGGTTCCGGGGAGCACAGATACGCAGTATTTT	CASRRVPGSTDTQYF
TRBV3-1/TRBV3-2	.	TRBJ1-1	.	TGTGCCAGCAGCCAAGACCAGGGGCGGAACACTGAAGCTTTCTTT	CASSQDQGRNTEAFF
TRBV18	.	TRBJ1-2	.	TGTGCCAGCTCGCTAGGAGGGAACTATGGCTACACCTTC	CASSLGGNYGYTF
TRBV18	few	TRBJ2-1	.	TGTGCCAGCTCACCCCTTTTAGCGGCAGACAATGAGCAGTTCTTC	CASSPLLAADNEQFF
TRBV24-1	.	TRBJ2-5	.	TGTGCCACCAGTGATTTAGCGGAGAACCAAGAGACCCAGTACTTC	CATSDLAENQETQYF
TRBV2	.	TRBJ1-5	TRBD1	TGTGCCAGCAGTAGGACAGGGGGAAATAGCAATCAGCCCCAGCATTTT	CASSRTGGNSNQPQHF
TRBV5-8	.	TRBJ1-4	TRBD1	TGTGCCAGCAGCCGGACAGGGGAGGCTAATGAAAAACTGTTTTTT	CASSRTGEANEKLFF
TRBV5-1	.	TRBJ2-1	TRBD2	TGCGCCAGCAGCCTAGCTAGCGGGAGACAAAATGAGCAGTTCTTC	CASSLASGRQNEQFF
TRBV19	once	TRBJ2-7	.	TGTGCCAGTAGTATAGGCAGGGGCGAGCAGTACTTC	CASSIGRGEQYF
TRBV5-1	.	TRBJ2-3	.	TGCGCCAGCAGCTTGGAGGGAGGGGGAGCAGATACGCAGTATTTT	CASSLEGGGADTQYF
TRBV18	medium-sized	TRBJ1-1	TRBD1	TGTGCCAGCTCACCACCAACAGGGGACCCCCCTGAAGCTTTCTTT	CASSPPTGDPPEAFF
TRBV20-1	.	TRBJ2-1	TRBD2	TGCAGTGCCCGCGGACTAGAAGGGCAGTTCTTC	CSARGLEGQFF
TRBV7-9	.	TRBJ2-3	TRBD2	TGTGCCAGCATTACTGGAGCGGGAAGCGCAGATACGCAGTATTTT	CASITGAGSADTQYF
TRBV7-3	few	TRBJ2-1	TRBD2	TGTGCCAGCAGCCCGGGACTAGCGGGACATGAGCAGTTCTTC	CASSPGLAGHEQFF
TRBV6-5	.	TRBJ1-2	TRBD1	TGTGCCAGCAGTTTCCCGGGACAGGGGGCCAGGGGCTACACCTTC	CASSFPGQGARGYTF
TRBV7-2	.	TRBJ2-1	TRBD2	TGTGCCAGCAGCTTGAGATGGGGACTAGCGGGGTACAATGAGCAGTTCTTC	CASSLRWGLAGYNEQFF
TRBV7-3	.	TRBJ2-3	TRBD2	TGTGCCAGCAGCCAAACTAGCGGGAGAAGTCTTGCTACGCAGTATTTT	CASSQTSGRSLATQYF
TRBV18	.	TRBJ1-3	.	TGTGCCAGCTCACCGGAGGCAGGGACTTTTGGAAACACCATATATTTT	CASSPEAGTFGNTIYF
TRBV10-3	.	TRBJ2-1	TRBD2	TGTGCCATCAGTGAGTCGGGACTAGCGGCGCGGGTTGCGCAGTTCTTC	CAISESGLAARVAQFF
TRBV6-1	.	TRBJ2-2	.	TGTGCCAGCAGTGAAGAGGGACTGGGGCGGCTCACCGGGGAGCTGTTTTTT	CASSEEGLGRLTGELFF
TRBV3-1/TRBV3-2	.	TRBJ2-2	TRBD2	TGTGCCAGCAGCCAAGATACGGGAGGGCCTTTTACCGGGGAGCTGTTTTTT	CASSQDTGGPFTGELFF
TRBV18	.	TRBJ1-4	TRBD1	TGTGCCAGCTCACCACCGGGACAGGGTGGTGAAAAACTGTTTTTT	CASSPPGQGGEKLFF